This TCR beta chain was identified during a study of OX40 agonist ivuxolimab in advanced cancers. Study as a whole: Dose-escalation patients suffered from hepatocellular carcinoma, melanoma, renal cell or head and neck cancer. Participants, 75% to 85% male, averaged approximately 65 years of age, ranging from about 20 to 79.

Germline V gene data show CDR1 as SGHKS and CDR2 as YYEKEE (reference sequence). V shed 5 bases and J shed 2 bases, with 10 bases lying between them. The CDR3 consists of 13 residues. Study-wide results and caveats: Undetermined was the antigen specificity of the expanded peripheral T cells.

Concerning this clone: What it binds is unknown.

TCRdb's table, derived via immunoSEQ multiplex PCR, lists solely in-frame clones and lacks some. The sample shows 60,000 to 100,000 clones, under 90% of them seen only once. This receptor was taken from an adult with an advanced solid tumor such as melanoma, head and neck, liver or kidney cancer. The chain joins TRBV5-5 to TRBJ1-2; TRBD1 is a possible D gene (6 bases). The material was CD4+ or CD8+ T cells sorted from blood, obtained in a trial of the OX40 agonist ivuxolimab. The DNA for the CDR3 is TGTGCCAGCAGAAGACAGGAGAACTATGGCTACACCTTC. It encodes CASRRQENYGYTF. The full variable domain, completed using reference TRBV5-5 and TRBJ1-2, is DAGVTQSPTHLIKTRGQQVTLRCSPISGHKSVSWYQQVLGQGPQFIFQYYEKEERGRGNFPDRFSARQFPNYSSELNVNALLLGDSALYLCASRRQENYGYTFGSGTRLTVV.